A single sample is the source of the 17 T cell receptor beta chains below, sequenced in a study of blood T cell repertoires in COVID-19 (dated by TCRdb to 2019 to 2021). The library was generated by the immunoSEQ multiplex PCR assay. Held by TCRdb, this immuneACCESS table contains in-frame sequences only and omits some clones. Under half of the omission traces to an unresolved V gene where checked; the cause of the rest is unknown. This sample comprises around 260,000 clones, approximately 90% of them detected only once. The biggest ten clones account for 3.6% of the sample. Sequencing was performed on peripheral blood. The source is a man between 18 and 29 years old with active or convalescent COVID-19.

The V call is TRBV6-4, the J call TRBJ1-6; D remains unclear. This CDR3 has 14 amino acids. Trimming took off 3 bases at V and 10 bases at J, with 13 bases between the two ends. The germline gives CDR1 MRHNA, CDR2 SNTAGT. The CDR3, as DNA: TGTGCCAGCAGTGAGGAGGGTACTCTCTCACCCCTCCACTTT. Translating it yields CASSEEGTLSPLHF.

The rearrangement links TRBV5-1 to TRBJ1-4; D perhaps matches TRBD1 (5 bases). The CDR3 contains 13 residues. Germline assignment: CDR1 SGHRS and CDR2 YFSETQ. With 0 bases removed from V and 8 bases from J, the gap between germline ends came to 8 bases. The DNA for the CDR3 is TGCGCCAGCAGCTTGGCGACAGACGAAAAACTGTTTTTT. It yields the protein CASSLATDEKLFF.

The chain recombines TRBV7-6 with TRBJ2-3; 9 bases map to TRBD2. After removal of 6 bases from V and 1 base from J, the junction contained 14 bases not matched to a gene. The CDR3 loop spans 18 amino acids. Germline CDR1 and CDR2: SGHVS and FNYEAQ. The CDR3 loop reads CASSRHPLAGTGTDTQYF. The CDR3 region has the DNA TGTGCCAGCAGTCGCCATCCTCTAGCGGGGACTGGCACAGATACGCAGTATTTT. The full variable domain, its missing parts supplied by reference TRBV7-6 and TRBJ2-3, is GAGVSQSPRYKVTKRGQDVALRCDPISGHVSLYWYRQALGQGPEFLTYFNYEAQQDKSGLPNDRFSAERPEGSISTLTIQRTEQRDSAMYRCASSRHPLAGTGTDTQYFGPGTRLTVL.

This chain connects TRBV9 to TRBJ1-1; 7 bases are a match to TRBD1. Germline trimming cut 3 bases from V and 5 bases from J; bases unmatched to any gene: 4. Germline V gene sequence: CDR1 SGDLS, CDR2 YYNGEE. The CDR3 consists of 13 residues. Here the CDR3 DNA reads TGTGCCAGCAGCGCATTGGGACAGACTGAAGCTTTCTTT. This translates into CASSALGQTEAFF.

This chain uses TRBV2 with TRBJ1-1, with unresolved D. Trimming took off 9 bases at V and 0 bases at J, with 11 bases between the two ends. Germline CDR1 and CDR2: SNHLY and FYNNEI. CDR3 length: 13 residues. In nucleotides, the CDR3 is TGTGCCAGTCTACGGGGAATGAACACTGAAGCTTTCTTT. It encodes CASLRGMNTEAFF.

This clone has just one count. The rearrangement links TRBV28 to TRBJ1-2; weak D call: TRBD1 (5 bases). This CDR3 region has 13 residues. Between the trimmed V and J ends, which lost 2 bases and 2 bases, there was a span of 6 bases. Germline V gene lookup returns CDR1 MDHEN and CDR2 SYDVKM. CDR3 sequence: CASSLQGNYGYTF. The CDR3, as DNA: TGTGCCAGCAGTTTACAGGGAAACTATGGCTACACCTTC.

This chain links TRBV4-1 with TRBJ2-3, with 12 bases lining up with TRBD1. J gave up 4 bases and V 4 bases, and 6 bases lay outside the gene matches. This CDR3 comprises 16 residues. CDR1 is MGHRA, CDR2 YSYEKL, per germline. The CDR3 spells CASSPSGQGAPDTQYF. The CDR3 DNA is TGCGCCAGCAGCCCTTCGGGACAGGGGGCCCCAGATACGCAGTATTTT.

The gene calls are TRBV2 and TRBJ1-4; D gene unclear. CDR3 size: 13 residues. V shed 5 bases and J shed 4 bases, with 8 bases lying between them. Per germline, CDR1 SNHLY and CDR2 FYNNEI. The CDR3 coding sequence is TGTGCCAGCAGTCCCGGAGTTAATGAAAAACTGTTTTTT. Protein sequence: CASSPGVNEKLFF.

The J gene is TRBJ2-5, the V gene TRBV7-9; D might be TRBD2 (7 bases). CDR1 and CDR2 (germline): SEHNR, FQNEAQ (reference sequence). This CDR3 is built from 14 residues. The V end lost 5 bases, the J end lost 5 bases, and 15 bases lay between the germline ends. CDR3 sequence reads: CASSLLGGDETQYF. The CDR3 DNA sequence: TGTGCCAGCAGCCTACTAGGGGGGGACGAGACCCAGTACTTC.

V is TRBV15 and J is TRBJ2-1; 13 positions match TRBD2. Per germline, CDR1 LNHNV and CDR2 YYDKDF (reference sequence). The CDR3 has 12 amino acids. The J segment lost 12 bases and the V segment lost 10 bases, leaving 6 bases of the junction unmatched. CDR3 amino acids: CAIGLAGVMQFF. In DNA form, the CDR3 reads TGTGCCATCGGACTAGCGGGGGTAATGCAGTTCTTC.

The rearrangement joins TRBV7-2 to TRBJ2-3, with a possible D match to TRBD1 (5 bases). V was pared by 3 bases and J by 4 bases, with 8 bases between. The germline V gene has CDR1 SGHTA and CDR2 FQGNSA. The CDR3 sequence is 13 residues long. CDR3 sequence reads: CASSFREADTQYF. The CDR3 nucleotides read TGTGCCAGCAGCTTCAGGGAAGCAGATACGCAGTATTTT.

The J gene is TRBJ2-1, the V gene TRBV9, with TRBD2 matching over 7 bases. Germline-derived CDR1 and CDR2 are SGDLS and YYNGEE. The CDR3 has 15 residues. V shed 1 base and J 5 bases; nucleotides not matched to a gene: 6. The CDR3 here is CASSVLGGSHNEQFF. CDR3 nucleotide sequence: TGTGCCAGCAGCGTATTAGGCGGGAGCCACAATGAGCAGTTCTTC.

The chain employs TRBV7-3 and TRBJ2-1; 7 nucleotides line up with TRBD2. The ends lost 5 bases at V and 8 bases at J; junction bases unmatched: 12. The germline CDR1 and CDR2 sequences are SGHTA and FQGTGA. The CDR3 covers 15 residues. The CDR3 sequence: CASSAFRGGPDEQFF. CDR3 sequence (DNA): TGTGCCAGCAGCGCATTTCGCGGGGGACCAGATGAGCAGTTCTTC.

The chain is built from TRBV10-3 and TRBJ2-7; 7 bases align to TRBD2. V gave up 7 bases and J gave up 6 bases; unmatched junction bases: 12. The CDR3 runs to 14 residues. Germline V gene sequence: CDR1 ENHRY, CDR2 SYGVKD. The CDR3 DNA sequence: TGTGCCATCACCTCCCAGGGCGGGAGCGGCGAGCAGTACTTC. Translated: CAITSQGGSGEQYF.

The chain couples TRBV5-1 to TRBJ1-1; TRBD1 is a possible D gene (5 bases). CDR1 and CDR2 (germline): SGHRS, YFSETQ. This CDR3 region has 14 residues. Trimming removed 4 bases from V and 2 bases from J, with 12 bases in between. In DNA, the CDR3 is TGCGCCAGCAGCCAACAGGCCTCCAACACTGAAGCTTTCTTT. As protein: CASSQQASNTEAFF.

The CDR3: CASSDGGQGAQPQHF. For the CDR3, the DNA is TGTGCCAGTAGCGACGGGGGACAGGGTGCTCAGCCCCAGCATTTT. The rearrangement uses TRBV19 and TRBJ1-5, with 9 bases identical to TRBD1. Germline lookup yields CDR1 LNHDA and CDR2 SQIVND (reference sequence). Unmatched junction bases numbered 9, after V lost 6 bases and J lost 6 bases. The CDR3 runs 15 residues.

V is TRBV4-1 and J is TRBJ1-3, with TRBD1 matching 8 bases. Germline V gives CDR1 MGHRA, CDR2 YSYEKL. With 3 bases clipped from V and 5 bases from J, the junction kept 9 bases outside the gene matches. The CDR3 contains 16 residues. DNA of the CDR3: TGCGCCAGCAGCCAGGCAACCCGGGACAGGAGAAACACCATATATTTT. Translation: CASSQATRDRRNTIYF.